These T cell receptor beta chains were read from a single sample in a study of blood T cell repertoires in COVID-19. The protocol was immunoSEQ multiplex PCR, while the TCRdb copy is restricted to in-frame clones and leaves out a portion. The profile shows fewer than 650,000 clones, approximately 91% of them singletons. Sample: peripheral blood. Source of these receptors: a woman in her forties or fifties with COVID-19, enrolled during active disease. CDR3s include the opening cysteine and the closing phenylalanine or tryptophan. The D gene is left open where the match is weak. Clone size appears in some rows only: once, few, many, or a class for an expanded clone.

j_call	v_call	d_call	clone_size	cdr3_length	cdr3_aa	cdr3_nt
TRBJ1-4	TRBV5-1	NA	NA	15	CASSLGGGVGEKLFF	TGCGCCAGCAGCTTGGGAGGGGGAGTCGGGGAAAAACTGTTTTTT
TRBJ1-2	TRBV5-5	NA	NA	15	CASSLAGGTVYGYTF	TGTGCCAGCAGCTTGGCAGGCGGGACTGTCTATGGCTACACCTTC
TRBJ1-1	TRBV12-3/TRBV12-4	NA	NA	13	CASSQTEGTEAFF	TGTGCCAGCAGTCAGACTGAGGGAACTGAAGCTTTCTTT
TRBJ1-5	TRBV5-1	TRBD1	NA	15	CASSWTGAKGQPQHF	TGCGCCAGCAGCTGGACAGGGGCGAAGGGTCAGCCCCAGCATTTT
TRBJ2-1	TRBV7-6	NA	NA	15	CASSLVSSSYNEQFF	TGTGCCAGCAGCTTAGTCTCTAGCTCCTACAATGAGCAGTTCTTC
TRBJ1-5	TRBV21-1	NA	NA	13	CASIQQILLEVNF	TGTGCCAGCATCCAGCAAATTTTATTGGAGGTAAATTTT
TRBJ2-3	TRBV19	NA	NA	14	CASSGLRGPDTQYF	TGTGCCAGTAGTGGACTGCGGGGCCCAGATACGCAGTATTTT
TRBJ2-7	TRBV19	TRBD2	NA	14	CASSNQRGAYEQYF	TGTGCCAGTAGTAACCAGCGGGGTGCCTACGAGCAGTACTTC
TRBJ1-5	TRBV3-1/TRBV3-2	NA	NA	14	CASSQEYSNQPQHF	TGTGCCAGCAGCCAGGAGTATAGCAATCAGCCCCAGCATTTT
TRBJ2-2	TRBV9	NA	NA	13	CASSVDLTGELFF	TGTGCCAGCAGCGTAGACTTGACCGGGGAGCTGTTTTTT
TRBJ2-4	TRBV20-1	NA	NA	15	CSASGLASAKNIQYF	TGCAGTGCTAGTGGCCTAGCGAGCGCCAAAAACATTCAGTACTTC
TRBJ1-5	TRBV7-8	TRBD1	few	13	CASSPGQYQPQHF	TGTGCCAGCAGCCCGGGACAGTATCAGCCCCAGCATTTT
TRBJ2-1	TRBV5-4	NA	NA	16	CASSLGPRGSYNEQFF	TGTGCCAGCAGCTTGGGACCTCGGGGCTCCTACAATGAGCAGTTCTTC
TRBJ2-7	TRBV7-2	NA	NA	12	CASSFQRYEQYF	TGTGCCAGCAGCTTTCAGCGGTACGAGCAGTACTTC
TRBJ2-2	TRBV14	TRBD1	once	15	CASSPVGQGTGELFF	TGTGCCAGCAGCCCGGTGGGACAGGGCACCGGGGAGCTGTTTTTT
TRBJ2-5	TRBV5-1	TRBD1	NA	15	CASSSGTGGQETQYF	TGCGCCAGCAGCTCCGGGACAGGGGGACAAGAGACCCAGTACTTC
TRBJ2-2	TRBV3-1/TRBV3-2	NA	NA	13	CASSQDRDGELFF	TGTGCCAGCAGCCAAGATCGGGACGGGGAGCTGTTTTTT
TRBJ1-3	TRBV27	TRBD1	once	14	CASSPTTGGNTIYF	TGTGCCAGCAGTCCGACGACAGGGGGCAACACCATATATTTT
TRBJ1-2	TRBV7-2	TRBD1	NA	15	CASSTRTGGDYGYTF	TGTGCCAGCAGCACCCGGACAGGGGGCGACTATGGCTACACCTTC
TRBJ1-3	TRBV9	NA	NA	16	CASKPGSLASGNTIYF	TGTGCCAGCAAACCCGGGTCCCTCGCCTCTGGAAACACCATATATTTT
TRBJ1-5	TRBV19	TRBD1	few	16	CASSTLGTGSNQPQHF	TGTGCCAGTAGTACCTTAGGGACAGGTAGCAATCAGCCCCAGCATTTT
TRBJ1-4	TRBV19	TRBD1	NA	14	CASQTTGANEKLFF	TGTGCCAGTCAAACGACAGGGGCTAATGAAAAACTGTTTTTT
TRBJ2-1	TRBV6-5	NA	once	12	CASSGGQREQFF	TGTGCCAGCAGCGGAGGTCAGAGGGAGCAGTTCTTC
TRBJ1-5	TRBV5-4	NA	NA	14	CASSRGGRDQPQHF	TGTGCCAGCAGCCGGGGGGGGCGCGATCAGCCCCAGCATTTT
TRBJ1-2	TRBV2	NA	NA	13	CASSQRLGYGYTF	TGTGCCAGCAGTCAGCGACTGGGCTATGGCTACACCTTC
TRBJ1-5	TRBV30	NA	NA	13	CAWRQGPGQPQHF	TGTGCCTGGAGACAGGGCCCGGGTCAGCCCCAGCATTTT
TRBJ1-5	TRBV28	NA	NA	14	CASSLKGLNQPQHF	TGTGCCAGCAGTTTAAAGGGACTCAATCAGCCCCAGCATTTT
TRBJ2-3	TRBV7-2	NA	NA	15	CASSLNPTERDTQYF	TGTGCCAGCAGCTTAAACCCCACAGAAAGGGATACGCAGTATTTT
TRBJ2-5	TRBV11-2	TRBD2	NA	13	CASSLAGGETQYF	TGTGCCAGCAGCTTGGCGGGGGGAGAGACCCAGTACTTC
TRBJ2-4	TRBV2	TRBD1	NA	15	CASSDTGGTKNIQYF	TGTGCCAGCAGTGACACAGGGGGAACCAAAAACATTCAGTACTTC
TRBJ1-1	TRBV19	TRBD1	NA	14	CASRADRVNTEAFF	TGTGCCAGTAGGGCCGACAGGGTGAACACTGAAGCTTTCTTT
TRBJ1-2	TRBV5-4	TRBD1	medium-sized	15	CASSPRDRGVYGYTF	TGTGCCAGCAGCCCCCGGGACAGGGGCGTCTATGGCTACACCTTC
TRBJ1-2	TRBV12-3/TRBV12-4	NA	NA	13	CASSPLGRRFNTF	TGTGCCAGCAGTCCGCTTGGACGGAGGTTCAACACCTTC
TRBJ1-2	TRBV19	TRBD1	NA	14	CASSILRDSYGYTF	TGTGCCAGTAGTATCCTAAGGGACAGCTATGGCTACACCTTC
TRBJ2-7	TRBV19	TRBD1	NA	14	CASSRTGSSYEQYF	TGTGCCAGTAGTAGGACAGGTTCTTCCTACGAGCAGTACTTC
TRBJ2-7	TRBV5-5	NA	NA	14	CASSSGGASYEQYF	TGTGCCAGCAGCTCGGGCGGGGCGTCCTACGAGCAGTACTTC
TRBJ2-7	TRBV5-4	NA	NA	14	CASSLEVGSYEQYF	TGTGCCAGCAGCTTGGAAGTCGGCTCCTACGAGCAGTACTTC
TRBJ1-1	TRBV19	TRBD1	NA	15	CASSILGTGATEAFF	TGTGCCAGTAGTATACTCGGGACAGGGGCCACTGAAGCTTTCTTT
TRBJ2-7	TRBV3-1/TRBV3-2	TRBD1	NA	14	CASSPQGDSYEQYF	TGTGCCAGCAGCCCCCAGGGGGACTCCTACGAGCAGTACTTC
TRBJ1-1	TRBV30	NA	NA	11	CAWDAEAEAFF	TGTGCCTGGGACGCCGAGGCTGAAGCTTTCTTT
TRBJ1-5	TRBV3-1/TRBV3-2	TRBD1	NA	14	CASSLRTGAQPQHF	TGTGCCAGCAGCCTCCGGACAGGGGCTCAGCCCCAGCATTTT
TRBJ2-6	TRBV5-1	NA	NA	16	CASSLGWGAGANVLTF	TGCGCCAGCAGCTTGGGTTGGGGGGCTGGGGCCAACGTCCTGACTTTC
TRBJ1-5	TRBV6-1	TRBD1	NA	16	CASSALMTGSNQPQHF	TGTGCCAGCAGTGCCCTAATGACAGGGTCCAATCAGCCCCAGCATTTT
TRBJ2-3	TRBV2	TRBD2	NA	15	CASRGTSGGTDTQYF	TGTGCCAGCAGGGGGACTAGCGGGGGCACAGATACGCAGTATTTT
TRBJ2-7	TRBV7-8	TRBD2	NA	17	CASSLTSGGPFIYEQYF	TGTGCCAGCAGCCTGACTAGCGGGGGGCCATTCATCTACGAGCAGTACTTC
TRBJ1-1	TRBV7-9	NA	once	13	CASSLTGGGEAFF	TGTGCCAGCAGCTTAACGGGTGGCGGGGAAGCTTTCTTT
TRBJ1-5	TRBV2	NA	NA	15	CASSPGHNSNQPQHF	TGTGCCAGCAGTCCGGGACACAATAGCAATCAGCCCCAGCATTTT
TRBJ1-2	TRBV6-4	NA	NA	13	CASSRDWVYGYTF	TGTGCCAGCAGCCGTGACTGGGTGTATGGCTACACCTTC
TRBJ1-1	TRBV20-1	NA	NA	14	CSASEGPLNTEAFF	TGCAGTGCTAGTGAGGGCCCCTTAAACACTGAAGCTTTCTTT
TRBJ1-6	TRBV30	NA	NA	14	CACQGLPQRSPLHF	TGTGCCTGTCAGGGGCTTCCACAACGATCACCCCTCCACTTT
TRBJ2-1	TRBV4-2	NA	NA	13	CASSGLDYNEQFF	TGTGCCAGCAGTGGACTGGACTACAATGAGCAGTTCTTC
TRBJ2-1	TRBV15	NA	once	16	CATSRDRTEVGDEQFF	TGTGCCACCAGCAGAGATCGGACAGAGGTAGGCGATGAGCAGTTCTTC
TRBJ1-1	TRBV6-6	TRBD1	NA	15	CASSSLTGWNTEAFF	TGTGCCAGCAGTTCGTTGACAGGGTGGAACACTGAAGCTTTCTTT
TRBJ1-4	TRBV19	TRBD1	once	17	CASSIDHPGTGDEKLFF	TGTGCCAGTAGTATAGACCACCCCGGGACAGGGGATGAAAAACTGTTTTTT
TRBJ1-2	TRBV7-2	TRBD1	NA	14	CASSLGTGLYGYTF	TGTGCCAGCAGCTTAGGGACAGGACTCTATGGCTACACCTTC
TRBJ2-2	TRBV5-1	NA	NA	16	CASSFLGTDDTGELFF	TGCGCCAGCAGCTTTCTAGGGACTGATGACACCGGGGAGCTGTTTTTT
TRBJ1-2	TRBV9	TRBD1	once	15	CASSARGQGQYGYTF	TGTGCCAGCAGCGCCCGCGGACAGGGCCAGTATGGCTACACCTTC
TRBJ1-4	TRBV6-5	NA	NA	13	CASSYRQNEKLFF	TGTGCCAGCAGTTACCGCCAGAATGAAAAACTGTTTTTT
TRBJ1-1	TRBV5-6	NA	NA	14	CASRQGWESTEAFF	TGTGCCAGCAGACAGGGTTGGGAGAGCACTGAAGCTTTCTTT